This T cell receptor beta chain was sequenced during a study of blood T cell repertoires in COVID-19 (dated by TCRdb to 2019 to 2021). Background for the entire study: Samples covering the acute and convalescent phases of COVID-19 were provided by collaborators in the United States, Italy and Spain. The prospective study material was composed of cDNA or gDNA derived from T cells, B-cell-depleted T cells, or PBMCs. The dataset comprised deeply sampled blood TCRbeta repertoires from subjects exposed to, actively infected with, or recovered from COVID-19. A freely available public database, intended as a resource for researchers studying the immune response to SARS-CoV-2, is where the repertoires were released. Samples came from the ongoing ImmuneRACE study (first 160 participants) plus 1,254 subjects from 6 global collaborators. A de-identified subject ID, COVID-19 status, age in years and sex were almost always included in the sample metadata. Where available, HLA class I and class II types were taken from metadata supplied by the sample provider and were not determined by assay-based typing.

Overall results and qualifications from the work: Clinical and demographic metadata were provided uncurated, with the amount varying by source and participant.

Deletion took 1 base off V and 5 bases off J, with a span of 4 bases between the germline ends. As encoded in the germline V gene, CDR1 is SGHDT while CDR2 is YYEEEE. The cysteine opens and the phenylalanine closes a CDR3 of 11 amino acids. Only CDR3 DNA is held: 33 bases, read in frame from base 1. This clone was picked up one time. This clone's antigen is unknown. Base qualities were left out, and no much larger clone turns up one base away. Collaborating institutions collected whole blood in K2EDTA tubes following their own protocols. For TCRbeta analysis, collaborator samples were shipped as frozen whole blood, as isolated PBMCs, or as DNA extracted from either sample type. The immunoSEQ Assay, a bias-controlled multiplex PCR, was used to amplify TCRbeta CDR3 regions from genomic DNA. For the original study's pipeline: Nucleated cell counts per sample were estimated from amplification of reference gene primers within the assay. To quantify the absolute abundance of each unique TCRbeta CDR3 rearrangement, sequence reads were collapsed and filtered. Productive Simpson clonality was computed per sample as the square root of Simpson's diversity index over productive rearrangements. TCRdb obtained this table from immuneACCESS and retained in-frame rearrangements with V and J assigned. These tables miss some clones; where compared with another copy, unresolved V genes account for less than half of the shortfall, and the remainder is unexplained. V and J calls and clone size are those listed in that table; D and trimming were worked out from the DNA. Counted in this sample were some 80,000 clones; roughly 90% of them appeared once. Around 2.5% of the sample belongs to the ten largest clones.

The source of this sequence is a human donor in a cohort sampled during active COVID-19. The chain was built from TRBV5-6 and TRBJ2-7; the D gene identity is not certain. The specimen was peripheral blood. CDR3 reads: CASSLTDEQYF. The DNA sequence is TGTGCCAGCAGCTTGACGGACGAGCAGTACTTC.